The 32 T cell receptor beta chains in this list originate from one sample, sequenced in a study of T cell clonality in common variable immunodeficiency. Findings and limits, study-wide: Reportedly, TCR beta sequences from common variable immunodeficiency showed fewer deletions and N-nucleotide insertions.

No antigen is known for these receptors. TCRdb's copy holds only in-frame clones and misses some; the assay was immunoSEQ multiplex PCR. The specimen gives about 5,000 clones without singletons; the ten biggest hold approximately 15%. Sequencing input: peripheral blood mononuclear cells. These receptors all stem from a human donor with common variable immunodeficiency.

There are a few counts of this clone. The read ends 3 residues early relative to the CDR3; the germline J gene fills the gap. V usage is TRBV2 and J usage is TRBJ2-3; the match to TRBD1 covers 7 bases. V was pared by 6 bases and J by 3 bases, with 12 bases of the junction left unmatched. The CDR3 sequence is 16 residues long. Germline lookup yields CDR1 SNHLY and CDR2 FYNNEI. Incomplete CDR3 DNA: TGTGCCAGCAGGAGGGATGAGGGGGCGAGGACAGATACG. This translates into CASRRDEGARTDT. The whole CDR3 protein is CASRRDEGARTDTQYF.

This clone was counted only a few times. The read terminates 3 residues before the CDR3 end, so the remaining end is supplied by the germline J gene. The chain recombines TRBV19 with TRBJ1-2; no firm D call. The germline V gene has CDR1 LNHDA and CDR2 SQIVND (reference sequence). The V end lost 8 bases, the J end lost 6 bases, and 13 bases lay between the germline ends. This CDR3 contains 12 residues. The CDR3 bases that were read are TGTGCCAGTCTACAGTGGAGGGATGGC. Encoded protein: CASLQWRDG. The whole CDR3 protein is CASLQWRDGYTF.

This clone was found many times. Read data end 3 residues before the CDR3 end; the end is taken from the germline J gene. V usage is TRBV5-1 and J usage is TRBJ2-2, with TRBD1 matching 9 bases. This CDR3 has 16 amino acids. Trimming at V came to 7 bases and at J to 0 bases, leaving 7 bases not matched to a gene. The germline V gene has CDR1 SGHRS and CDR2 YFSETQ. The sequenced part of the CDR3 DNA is TGCGCCAGCCGGACAGGGGCTTTGGCGAACACCGGGGAG. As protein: CASRTGALANTGE. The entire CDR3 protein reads CASRTGALANTGELFF.

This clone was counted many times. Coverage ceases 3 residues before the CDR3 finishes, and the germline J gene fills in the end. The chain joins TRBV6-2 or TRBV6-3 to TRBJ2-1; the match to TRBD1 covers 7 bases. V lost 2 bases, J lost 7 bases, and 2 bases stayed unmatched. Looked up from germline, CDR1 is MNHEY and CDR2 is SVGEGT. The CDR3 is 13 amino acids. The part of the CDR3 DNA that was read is TGTGCCAGCAGTTACCGACAGGGTAATGAG. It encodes CASSYRQGNE. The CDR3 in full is CASSYRQGNEQFF.

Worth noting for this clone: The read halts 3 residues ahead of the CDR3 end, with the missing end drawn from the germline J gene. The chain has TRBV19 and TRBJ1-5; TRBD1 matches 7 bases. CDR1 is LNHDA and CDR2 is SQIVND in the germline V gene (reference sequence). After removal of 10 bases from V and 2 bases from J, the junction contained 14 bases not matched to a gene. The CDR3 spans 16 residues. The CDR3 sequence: CATMEITGEGNQPQHF. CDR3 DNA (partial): TGTGCCACCATGGAAATTACAGGGGAAGGCAATCAGCCC. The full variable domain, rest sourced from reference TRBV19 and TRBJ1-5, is DGGITQSPKYLFRKEGQNVTLSCEQNLNHDAMYWYRQDPGQGLRLIYYSQIVNDFQKGDIAEGYSVSREKKESFPLTVTSAQKNPTAFYLCATMEITGEGNQPQHFGDGTRLSIL.

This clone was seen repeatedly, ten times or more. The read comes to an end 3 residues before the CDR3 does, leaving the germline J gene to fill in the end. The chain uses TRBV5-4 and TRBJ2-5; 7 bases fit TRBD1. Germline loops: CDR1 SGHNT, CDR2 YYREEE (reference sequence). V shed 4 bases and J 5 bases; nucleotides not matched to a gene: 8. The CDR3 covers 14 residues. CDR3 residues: CASSLHRGEETQYF. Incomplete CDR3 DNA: TGTGCCAGCAGCCTTCACAGGGGAGAGGAGACC.

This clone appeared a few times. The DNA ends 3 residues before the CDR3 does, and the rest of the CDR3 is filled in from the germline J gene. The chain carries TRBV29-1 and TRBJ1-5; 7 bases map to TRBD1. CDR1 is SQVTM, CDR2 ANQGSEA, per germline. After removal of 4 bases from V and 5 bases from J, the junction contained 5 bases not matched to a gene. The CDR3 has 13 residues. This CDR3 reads CSVAQGQDQPQHF. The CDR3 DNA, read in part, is TGCAGCGTTGCACAGGGGCAGGATCAGCCC.

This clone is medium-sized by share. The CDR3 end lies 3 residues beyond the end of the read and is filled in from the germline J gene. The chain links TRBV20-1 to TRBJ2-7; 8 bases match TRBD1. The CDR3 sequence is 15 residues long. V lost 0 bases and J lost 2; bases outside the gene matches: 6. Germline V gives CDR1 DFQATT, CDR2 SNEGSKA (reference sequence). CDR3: CSARDWDRSTYEQYF. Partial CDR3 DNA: TGCAGTGCTAGAGATTGGGACAGGTCTACCTACGAG.

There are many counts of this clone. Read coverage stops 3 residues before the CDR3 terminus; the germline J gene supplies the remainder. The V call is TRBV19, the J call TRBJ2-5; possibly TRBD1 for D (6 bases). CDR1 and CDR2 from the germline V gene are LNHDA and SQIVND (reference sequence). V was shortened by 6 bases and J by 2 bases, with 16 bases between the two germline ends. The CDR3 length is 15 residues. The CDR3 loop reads CASRITGMGQETQYF. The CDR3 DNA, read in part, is TGTGCCAGTAGAATTACAGGGATGGGACAAGAGACC.

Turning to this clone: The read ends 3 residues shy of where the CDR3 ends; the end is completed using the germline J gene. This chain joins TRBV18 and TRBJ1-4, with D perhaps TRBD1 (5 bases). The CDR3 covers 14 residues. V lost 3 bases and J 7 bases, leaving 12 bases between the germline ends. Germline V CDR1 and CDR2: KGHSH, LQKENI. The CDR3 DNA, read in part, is TGTGCCAGCTCACCGGGGCAGGGCGGTGAAAAA. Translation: CASSPGQGGEK. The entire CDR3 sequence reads CASSPGQGGEKLFF.

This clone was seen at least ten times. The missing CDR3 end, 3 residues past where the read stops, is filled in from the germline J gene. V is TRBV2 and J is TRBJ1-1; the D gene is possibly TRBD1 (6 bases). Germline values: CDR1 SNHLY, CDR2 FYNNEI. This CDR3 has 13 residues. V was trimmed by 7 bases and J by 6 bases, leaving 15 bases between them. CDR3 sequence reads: CASTAGRGAEAFF. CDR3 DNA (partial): TGTGCCAGCACTGCGGGCAGGGGCGCTGAA.

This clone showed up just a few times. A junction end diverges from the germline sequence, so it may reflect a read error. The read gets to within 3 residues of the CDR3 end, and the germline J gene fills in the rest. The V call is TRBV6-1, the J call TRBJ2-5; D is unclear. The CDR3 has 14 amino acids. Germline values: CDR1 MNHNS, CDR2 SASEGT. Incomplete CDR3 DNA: TGTGCCAACAGTGACGTACTCAAACGGGAGACC. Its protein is CANSDVLKRET. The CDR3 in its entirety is CANSDVLKRETQYF.

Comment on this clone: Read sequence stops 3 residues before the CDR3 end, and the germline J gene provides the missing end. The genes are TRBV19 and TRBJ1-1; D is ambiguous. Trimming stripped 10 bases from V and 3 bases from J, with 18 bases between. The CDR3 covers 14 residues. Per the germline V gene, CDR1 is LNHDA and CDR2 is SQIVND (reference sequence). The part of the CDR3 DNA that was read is TGTGCCACTGACTCGAGAAAGGTCGACACTGAA. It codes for CATDSRKVDTE. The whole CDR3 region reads CATDSRKVDTEAFF.

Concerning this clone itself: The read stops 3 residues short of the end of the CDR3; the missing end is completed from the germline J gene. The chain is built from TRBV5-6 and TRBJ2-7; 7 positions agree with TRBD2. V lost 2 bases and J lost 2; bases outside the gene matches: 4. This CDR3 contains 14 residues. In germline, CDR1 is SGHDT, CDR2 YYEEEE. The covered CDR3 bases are TGTGCCAGCAGCTTTGAGCGGGATCCCTACGAG. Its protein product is CASSFERDPYE. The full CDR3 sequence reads CASSFERDPYEQYF.

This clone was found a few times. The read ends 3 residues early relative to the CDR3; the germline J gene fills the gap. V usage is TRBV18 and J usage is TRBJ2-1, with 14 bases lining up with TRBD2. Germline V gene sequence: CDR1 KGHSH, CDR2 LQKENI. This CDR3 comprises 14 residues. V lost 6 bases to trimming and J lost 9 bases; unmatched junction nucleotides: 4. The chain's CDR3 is CASSGLAGGGEQFF. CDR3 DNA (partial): TGTGCCAGCTCCGGACTAGCGGGAGGCGGTGAG. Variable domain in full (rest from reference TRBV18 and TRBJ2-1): NAGVMQNPRHLVRRRGQEARLRCSPMKGHSHVYWYRQLPEEGLKFMVYLQKENIIDESGMPKERFSAEFPKEGPSILRIQQVVRGDSAAYFCASSGLAGGGEQFFGPGTRLTVL.

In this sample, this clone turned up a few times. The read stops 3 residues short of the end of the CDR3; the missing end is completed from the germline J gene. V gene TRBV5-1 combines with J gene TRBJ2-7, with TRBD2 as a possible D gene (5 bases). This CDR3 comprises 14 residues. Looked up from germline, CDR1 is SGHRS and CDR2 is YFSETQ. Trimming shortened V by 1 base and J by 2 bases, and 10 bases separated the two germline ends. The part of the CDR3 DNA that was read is TGCGCCAGCAGCTTGCGGGGAGAGGCCTACGAG. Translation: CASSLRGEAYE. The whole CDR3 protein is CASSLRGEAYEQYF.

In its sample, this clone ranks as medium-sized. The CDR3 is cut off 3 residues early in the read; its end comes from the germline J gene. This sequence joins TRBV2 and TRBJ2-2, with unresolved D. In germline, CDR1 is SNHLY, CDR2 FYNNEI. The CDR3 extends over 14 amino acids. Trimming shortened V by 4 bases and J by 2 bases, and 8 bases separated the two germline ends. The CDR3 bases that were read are TGTGCCAGCAGTGTTAGAGTTAACACCGGGGAG. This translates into CASSVRVNTGE. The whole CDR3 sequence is CASSVRVNTGELFF.

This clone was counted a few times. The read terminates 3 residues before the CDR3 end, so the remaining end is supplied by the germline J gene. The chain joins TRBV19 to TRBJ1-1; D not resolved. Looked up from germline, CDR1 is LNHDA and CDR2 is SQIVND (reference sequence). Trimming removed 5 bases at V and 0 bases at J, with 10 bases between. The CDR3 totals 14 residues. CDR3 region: CASSALQMNTEAFF. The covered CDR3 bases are TGTGCCAGTAGTGCCCTACAGATGAACACTGAA.

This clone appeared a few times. CDR3 in amino acids: CASSLGPGQGVQSPLHF. The CDR3 DNA, read in part, is TGCGCCAGCAGCTTGGGGCCGGGACAGGGAGTCCAGTCACCC. The J gene is TRBJ1-6, the V gene TRBV5-1, with 9 nucleotides matching TRBD1. The CDR3 extends 3 residues past the end of the read, so its final part is completed from the germline J gene. From germline, CDR1 is SGHRS and CDR2 YFSETQ. This CDR3 contains 17 residues. Trimming removed 0 bases from V and 10 bases from J; junction bases left unmatched: 11. Supplemented by reference TRBV5-1 and TRBJ1-6, the full variable domain reads KAGVTQTPRYLIKTRGQQVTLSCSPISGHRSVSWYQQTPGQGLQFLFEYFSETQRNKGNFPGRFSGRQFSNSRSEMNVSTLELGDSALYLCASSLGPGQGVQSPLHFGNGTRLTVT.

CDR3 bases read: TGCGCCAGCAGCTTGAATGGTGGTCTAGCGGGGTTCGGGAAGACC. Protein product: CASSLNGGLAGFGKT. The CDR3 as a whole reads CASSLNGGLAGFGKTQYF. The chain uses TRBV5-1 and TRBJ2-5; TRBD2 agrees at 9 bases. The CDR3 extends 3 residues past the end of the read, so its final part is completed from the germline J gene. This CDR3 has 18 amino acids. Trimming took 1 base from V and 6 from J; bases not matched to a gene: 16. CDR1 and CDR2 from the germline V gene are SGHRS and YFSETQ.

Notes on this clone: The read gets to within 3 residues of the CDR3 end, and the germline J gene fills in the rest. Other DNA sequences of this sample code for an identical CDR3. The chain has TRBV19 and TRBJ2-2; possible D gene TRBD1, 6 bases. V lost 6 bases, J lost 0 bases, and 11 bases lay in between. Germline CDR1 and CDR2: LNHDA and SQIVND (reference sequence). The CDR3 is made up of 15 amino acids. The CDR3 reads CASRTGGPNTGELFF. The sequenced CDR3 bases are TGTGCCAGTAGGACAGGTGGACCGAACACCGGGGAG.

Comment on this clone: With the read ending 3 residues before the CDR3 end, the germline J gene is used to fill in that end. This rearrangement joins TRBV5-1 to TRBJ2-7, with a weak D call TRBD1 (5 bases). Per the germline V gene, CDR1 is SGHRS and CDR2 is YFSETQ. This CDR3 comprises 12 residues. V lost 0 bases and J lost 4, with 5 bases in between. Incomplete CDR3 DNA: TGCGCCAGCAGCTTGGAGGGGTACGAG. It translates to CASSLEGYE. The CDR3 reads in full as CASSLEGYEQYF.

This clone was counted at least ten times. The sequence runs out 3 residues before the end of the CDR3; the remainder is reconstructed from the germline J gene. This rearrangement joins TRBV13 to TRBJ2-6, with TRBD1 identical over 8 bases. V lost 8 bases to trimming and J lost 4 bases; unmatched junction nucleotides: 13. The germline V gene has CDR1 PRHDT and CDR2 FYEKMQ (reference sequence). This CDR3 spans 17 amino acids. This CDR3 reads CASWDRQGWGGANVLTF. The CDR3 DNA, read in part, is TGTGCCAGCTGGGACCGACAGGGGTGGGGAGGGGCCAACGTC. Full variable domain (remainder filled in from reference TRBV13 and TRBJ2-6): AAGVIQSPRHLIKEKRETATLKCYPIPRHDTVYWYQQGPGQDPQFLISFYEKMQSDKGSIPDRFSAQQFSDYHSELNMSSLELGDSALYFCASWDRQGWGGANVLTFGAGSRLTVL.

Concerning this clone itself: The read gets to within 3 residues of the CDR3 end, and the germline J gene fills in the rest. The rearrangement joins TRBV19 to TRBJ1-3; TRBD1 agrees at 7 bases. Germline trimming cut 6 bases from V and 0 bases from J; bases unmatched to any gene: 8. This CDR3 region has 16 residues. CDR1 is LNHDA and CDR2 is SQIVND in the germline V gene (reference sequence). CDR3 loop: CASSSGGPSSGNTIYF. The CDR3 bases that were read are TGTGCCAGTAGCTCAGGGGGACCGAGCTCTGGAAACACC. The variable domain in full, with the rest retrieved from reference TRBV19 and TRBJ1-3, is DGGITQSPKYLFRKEGQNVTLSCEQNLNHDAMYWYRQDPGQGLRLIYYSQIVNDFQKGDIAEGYSVSREKKESFPLTVTSAQKNPTAFYLCASSSGGPSSGNTIYFGEGSWLTVV.

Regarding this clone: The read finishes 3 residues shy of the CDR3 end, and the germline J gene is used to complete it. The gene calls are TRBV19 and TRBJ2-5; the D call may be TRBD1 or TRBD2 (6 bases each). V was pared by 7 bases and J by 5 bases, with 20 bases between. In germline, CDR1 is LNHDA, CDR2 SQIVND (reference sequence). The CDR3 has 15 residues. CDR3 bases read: TGTGCCAGTAACGAGGGACAAGAGGGGAGGGAGACC. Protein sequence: CASNEGQEGRET. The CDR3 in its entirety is CASNEGQEGRETQYF.

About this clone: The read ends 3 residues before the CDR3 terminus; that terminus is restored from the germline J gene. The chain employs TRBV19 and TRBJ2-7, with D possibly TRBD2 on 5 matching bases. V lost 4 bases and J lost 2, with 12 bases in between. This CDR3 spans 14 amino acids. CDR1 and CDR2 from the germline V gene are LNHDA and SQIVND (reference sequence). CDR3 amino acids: CASSTPRVPYEQYF. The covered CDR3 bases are TGTGCCAGTAGTACTCCGCGGGTCCCCTACGAG.

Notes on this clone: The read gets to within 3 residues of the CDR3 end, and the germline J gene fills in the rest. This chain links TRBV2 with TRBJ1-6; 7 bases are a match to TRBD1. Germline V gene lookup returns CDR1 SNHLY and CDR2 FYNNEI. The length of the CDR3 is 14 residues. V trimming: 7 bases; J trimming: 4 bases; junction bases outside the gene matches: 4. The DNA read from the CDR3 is TGTGCCAGCACCCGGGACAGATATAATTCACCC. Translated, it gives CASTRDRYNSP. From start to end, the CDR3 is CASTRDRYNSPLHF.

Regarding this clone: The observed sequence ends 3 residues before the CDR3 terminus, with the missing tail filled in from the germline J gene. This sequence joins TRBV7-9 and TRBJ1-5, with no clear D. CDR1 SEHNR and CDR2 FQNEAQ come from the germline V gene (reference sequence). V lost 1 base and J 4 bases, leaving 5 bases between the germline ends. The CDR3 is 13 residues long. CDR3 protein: CASSLERNQPQHF. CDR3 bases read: TGTGCCAGCAGCTTAGAGAGGAATCAGCCC.

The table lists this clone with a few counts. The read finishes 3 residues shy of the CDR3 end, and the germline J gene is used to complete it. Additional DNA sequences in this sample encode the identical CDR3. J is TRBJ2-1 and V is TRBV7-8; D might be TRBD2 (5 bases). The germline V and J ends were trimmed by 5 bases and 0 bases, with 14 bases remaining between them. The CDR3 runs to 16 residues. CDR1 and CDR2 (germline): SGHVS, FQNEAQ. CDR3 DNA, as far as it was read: TGTGCCAGCAGCCGTGGGCGGGTGATCTCCTACAATGAG. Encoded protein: CASSRGRVISYNE. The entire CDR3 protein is CASSRGRVISYNEQFF. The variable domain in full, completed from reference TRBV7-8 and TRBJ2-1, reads GAGVSQSPRYKVAKRGQDVALRCDPISGHVSLFWYQQALGQGPEFLTYFQNEAQLDKSGLPSDRFFAERPEGSVSTLKIQRTQQEDSAVYLCASSRGRVISYNEQFFGPGTRLTVL.

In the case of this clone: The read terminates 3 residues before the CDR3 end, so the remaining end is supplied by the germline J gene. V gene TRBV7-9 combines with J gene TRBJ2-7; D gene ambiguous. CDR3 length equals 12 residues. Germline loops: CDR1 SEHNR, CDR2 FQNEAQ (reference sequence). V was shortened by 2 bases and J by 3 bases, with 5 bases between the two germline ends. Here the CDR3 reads CASSLSSYEQYF. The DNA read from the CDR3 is TGTGCCAGCAGCTTAAGTAGCTACGAG.

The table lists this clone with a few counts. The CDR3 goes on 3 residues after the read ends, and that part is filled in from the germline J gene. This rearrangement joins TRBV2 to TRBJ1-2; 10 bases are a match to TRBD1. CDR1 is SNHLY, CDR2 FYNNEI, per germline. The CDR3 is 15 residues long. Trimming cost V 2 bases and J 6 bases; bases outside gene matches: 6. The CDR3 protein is CASSEIVGTGDGYTF. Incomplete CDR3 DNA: TGTGCCAGCAGTGAAATCGTAGGGACAGGGGATGGC.

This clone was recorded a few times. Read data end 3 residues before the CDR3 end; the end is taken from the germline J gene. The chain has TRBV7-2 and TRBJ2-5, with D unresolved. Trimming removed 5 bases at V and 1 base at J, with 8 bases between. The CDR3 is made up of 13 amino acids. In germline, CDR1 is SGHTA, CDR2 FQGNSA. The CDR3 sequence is CASSQDSQETQYF. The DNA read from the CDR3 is TGTGCCAGCAGCCAGGATTCCCAAGAGACC.